This T cell receptor beta chain emerged from a study of blood T cell repertoires in COVID-19. Study at large: From T cells, B-cell-depleted T cells, or PBMCs came the material, which was cDNA or gDNA.

Method: immunoSEQ multiplex PCR; TCRdb's copy keeps in-frame clones and lacks some. This table holds over 85,000 clones, around 90% found once. J was trimmed by 4 bases and V by 2 bases; bases with no gene match: 12. The CDR3 is made up of 18 amino acids. The germline CDR1 and CDR2 sequences are SGHDN and FVKESK. This clonotype originated in a man aged 18 to 30 with acute or convalescent COVID-19. The chain carries TRBV14 and TRBJ2-3; 10 bases line up with TRBD2. Sequenced input: peripheral blood. The CDR3 bases are TGTGCCAGCAGCCAAACCCCTAGCGGGAGACCTCCGTCAGATACGCAGTATTTT. Protein product: CASSQTPSGRPPSDTQYF.